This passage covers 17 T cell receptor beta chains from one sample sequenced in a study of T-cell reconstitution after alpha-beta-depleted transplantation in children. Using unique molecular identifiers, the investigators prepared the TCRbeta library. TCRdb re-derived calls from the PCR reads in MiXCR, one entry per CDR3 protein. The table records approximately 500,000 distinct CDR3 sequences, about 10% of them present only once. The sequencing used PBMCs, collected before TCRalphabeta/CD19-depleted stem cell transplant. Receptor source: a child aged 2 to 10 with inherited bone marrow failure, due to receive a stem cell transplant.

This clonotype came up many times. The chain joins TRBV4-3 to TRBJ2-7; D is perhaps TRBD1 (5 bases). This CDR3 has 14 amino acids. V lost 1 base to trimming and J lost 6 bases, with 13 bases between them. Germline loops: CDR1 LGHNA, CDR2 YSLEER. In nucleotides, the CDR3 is TGCGCCAGCAGCCAAGGGGGCTTGCGAGGCGAGCAGTACTTC. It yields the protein CASSQGGLRGEQYF.

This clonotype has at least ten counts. The CDR3 coding sequence is TGTGCCAGCACAGCGGGAGAAGATACGCAGTATTTT. Amino acid sequence: CASTAGEDTQYF. The rearrangement links TRBV12-3 or TRBV12-4 to TRBJ2-3; 8 bases agree with TRBD2. The CDR3 is 12 amino acids. The junction had 2 bases not matched to a gene; V was cut back by 7 bases and J by 5 bases.

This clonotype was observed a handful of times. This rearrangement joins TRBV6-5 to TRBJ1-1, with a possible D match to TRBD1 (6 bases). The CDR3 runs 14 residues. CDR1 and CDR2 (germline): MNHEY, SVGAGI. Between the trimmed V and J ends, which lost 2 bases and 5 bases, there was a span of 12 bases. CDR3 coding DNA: TGTGCCAGCAGTTACGGGGGGCCGGGTACTGAAGCTTTCTTT. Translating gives CASSYGGPGTEAFF.

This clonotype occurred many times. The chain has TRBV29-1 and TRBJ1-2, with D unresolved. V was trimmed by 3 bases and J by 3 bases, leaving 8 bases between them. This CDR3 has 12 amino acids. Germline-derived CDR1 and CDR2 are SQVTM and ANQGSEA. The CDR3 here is CSVEERDYGYTF. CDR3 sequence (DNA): TGCAGCGTTGAGGAGAGGGACTATGGCTACACCTTC.

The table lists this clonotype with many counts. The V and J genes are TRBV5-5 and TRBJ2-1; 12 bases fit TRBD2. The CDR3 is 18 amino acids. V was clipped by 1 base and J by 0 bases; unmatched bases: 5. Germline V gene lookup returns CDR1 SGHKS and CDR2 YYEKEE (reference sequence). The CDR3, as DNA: TGTGCCAGCAGCTTGACTAGCGGGAGGACGAGCTCCTACAATGAGCAGTTCTTC. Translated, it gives CASSLTSGRTSSYNEQFF.

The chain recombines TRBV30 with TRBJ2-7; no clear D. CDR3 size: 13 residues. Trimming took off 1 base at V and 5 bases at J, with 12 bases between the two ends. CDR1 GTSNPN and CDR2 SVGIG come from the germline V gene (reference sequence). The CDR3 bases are TGTGCCTGGAGTGGCTTTACACCCCACGAGCAGTACTTC. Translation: CAWSGFTPHEQYF. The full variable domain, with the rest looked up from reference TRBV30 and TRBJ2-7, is SQTIHQWPATLVQPVGSPLSLECTVEGTSNPNLYWYRQAAGRGLQLLFYSVGIGQISSEVPQNLSASRPQDRQFILSSKKLLLSDSGFYLCAWSGFTPHEQYFGPGTRLTVT.

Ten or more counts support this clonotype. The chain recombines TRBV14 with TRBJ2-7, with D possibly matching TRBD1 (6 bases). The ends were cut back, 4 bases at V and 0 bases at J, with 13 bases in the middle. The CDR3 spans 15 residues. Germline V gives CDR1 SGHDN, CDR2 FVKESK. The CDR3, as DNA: TGTGCCAGCAGCCCTCAGGGACACCGCTCCTACGAGCAGTACTTC. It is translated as CASSPQGHRSYEQYF. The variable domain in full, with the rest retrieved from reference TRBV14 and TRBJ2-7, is EAGVTQFPSHSVIEKGQTVTLRCDPISGHDNLYWYRRVMGKEIKFLLHFVKESKQDESGMPNNRFLAERTGGTYSTLKVQPAELEDSGVYFCASSPQGHRSYEQYFGPGTRLTVT.

The CDR3 DNA reads as TGTGCCAGCAGCAAATTAACGGGGACAGGGGGCAATCAGCCCCAGCATTTT. Protein product: CASSKLTGTGGNQPQHF. The V call is TRBV7-2, the J call TRBJ1-5, with 10 bases aligning to TRBD1. The CDR3 runs to 17 residues. The germline V gene has CDR1 SGHTA and CDR2 FQGNSA. V shed 5 bases, J shed 2 bases, and the junction held 9 bases outside the gene matches.

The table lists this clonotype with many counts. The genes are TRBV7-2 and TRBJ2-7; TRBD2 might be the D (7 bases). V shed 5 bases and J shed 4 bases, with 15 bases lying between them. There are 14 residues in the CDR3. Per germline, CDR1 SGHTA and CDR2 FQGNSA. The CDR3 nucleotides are TGTGCCAGCAGCCCCCGCGGGGGCACTTACGAGCAGTACTTC. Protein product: CASSPRGGTYEQYF.

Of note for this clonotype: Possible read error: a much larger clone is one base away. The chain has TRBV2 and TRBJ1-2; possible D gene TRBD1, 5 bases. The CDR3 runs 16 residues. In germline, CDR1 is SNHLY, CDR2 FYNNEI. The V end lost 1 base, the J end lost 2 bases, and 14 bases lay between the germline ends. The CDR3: CASSEVQIGANYGYTF. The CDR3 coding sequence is TGTGCCAGCAGTGAAGTTCAAATTGGGGCGAACTATGGCTACACCTTC.

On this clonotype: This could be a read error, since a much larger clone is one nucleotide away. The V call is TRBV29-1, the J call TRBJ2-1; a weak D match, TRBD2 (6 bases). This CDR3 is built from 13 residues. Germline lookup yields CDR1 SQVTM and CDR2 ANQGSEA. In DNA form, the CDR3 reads TGCAGCGTTTCCGGGGGTGCCTACAATGACCAGTTCTTC. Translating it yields CSVSGGAYNDQFF.

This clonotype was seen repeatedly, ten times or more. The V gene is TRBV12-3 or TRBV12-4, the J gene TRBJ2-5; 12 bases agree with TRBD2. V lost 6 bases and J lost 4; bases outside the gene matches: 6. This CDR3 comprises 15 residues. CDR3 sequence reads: CASSWTSGIRETQYF. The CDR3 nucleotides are TGTGCCAGCAGCTGGACTAGCGGGATTCGAGAGACCCAGTACTTC.

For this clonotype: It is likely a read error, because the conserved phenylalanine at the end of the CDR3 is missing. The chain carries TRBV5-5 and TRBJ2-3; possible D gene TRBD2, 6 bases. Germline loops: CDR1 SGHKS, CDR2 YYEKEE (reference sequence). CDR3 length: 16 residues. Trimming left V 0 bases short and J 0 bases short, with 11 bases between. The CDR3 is CASSLAGGPSTDTQYS. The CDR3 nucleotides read TGTGCCAGCAGCTTGGCCGGGGGTCCAAGCACAGATACGCAGTATTCT.

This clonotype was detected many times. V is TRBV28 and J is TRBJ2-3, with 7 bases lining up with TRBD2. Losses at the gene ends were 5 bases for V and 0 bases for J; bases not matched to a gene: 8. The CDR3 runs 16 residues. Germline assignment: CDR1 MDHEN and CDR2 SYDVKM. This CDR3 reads CASSAPLAASTDTQYF. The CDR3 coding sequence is TGTGCCAGCAGTGCCCCGCTAGCGGCTAGCACAGATACGCAGTATTTT. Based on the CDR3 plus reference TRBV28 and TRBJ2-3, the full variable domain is DVKVTQSSRYLVKRTGEKVFLECVQDMDHENMFWYRQDPGLGLRLIYFSYDVKMKEKGDIPEGYSVSREKKERFSLILESASTNQTSMYLCASSAPLAASTDTQYFGPGTRLTVL.

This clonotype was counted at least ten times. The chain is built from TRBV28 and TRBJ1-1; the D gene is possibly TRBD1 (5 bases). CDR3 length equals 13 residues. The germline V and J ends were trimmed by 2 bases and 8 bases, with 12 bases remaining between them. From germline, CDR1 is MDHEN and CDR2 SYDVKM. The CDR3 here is CASSLGWGKEAFF. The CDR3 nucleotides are TGTGCCAGCAGTTTAGGGTGGGGGAAGGAAGCTTTCTTT. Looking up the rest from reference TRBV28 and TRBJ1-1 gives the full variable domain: DVKVTQSSRYLVKRTGEKVFLECVQDMDHENMFWYRQDPGLGLRLIYFSYDVKMKEKGDIPEGYSVSREKKERFSLILESASTNQTSMYLCASSLGWGKEAFFGQGTRLTVV.

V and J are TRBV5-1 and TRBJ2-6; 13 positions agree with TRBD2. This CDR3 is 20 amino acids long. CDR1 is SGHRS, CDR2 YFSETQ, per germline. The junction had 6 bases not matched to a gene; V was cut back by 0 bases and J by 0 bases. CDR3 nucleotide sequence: TGCGCCAGCAGCTTGGCCGGGACTAGCGGGACTCCCTCTGGGGCCAACGTCCTGACTTTC. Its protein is CASSLAGTSGTPSGANVLTF.

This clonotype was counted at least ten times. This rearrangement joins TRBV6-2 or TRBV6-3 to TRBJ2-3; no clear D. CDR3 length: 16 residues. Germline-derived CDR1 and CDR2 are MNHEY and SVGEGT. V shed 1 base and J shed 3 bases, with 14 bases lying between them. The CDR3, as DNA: TGTGCCAGCAGTTACTTCGGAAGAGCCGCGACAGATACGCAGTATTTT. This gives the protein CASSYFGRAATDTQYF.